This T cell receptor beta chain stems from a study of CD8 T cells in ankylosing spondylitis. In TCRdb, the 5' RACE reads were re-called with MiXCR into one record per CDR3 protein. The sample has about 36,000 distinct CDR3 sequences; approximately 11% are singletons. The CDR3 spans 15 residues. Germline V gene sequence: CDR1 MNHEY, CDR2 SMNVEV (reference sequence). V lost 2 bases to trimming and J lost 0 bases, with 8 bases between them. The TCR comes from a male donor with ankylosing spondylitis. Sequences were obtained from synovial fluid, either unsorted or a sorted T cell fraction (not recorded which). The V gene is TRBV27, the J gene TRBJ2-1, with D possibly TRBD1 on 5 matching bases. The CDR3 protein is CASSLGRVSYNEQFF. The DNA for the CDR3 is TGTGCCAGCAGTTTAGGCAGGGTCTCCTACAATGAGCAGTTCTTC.